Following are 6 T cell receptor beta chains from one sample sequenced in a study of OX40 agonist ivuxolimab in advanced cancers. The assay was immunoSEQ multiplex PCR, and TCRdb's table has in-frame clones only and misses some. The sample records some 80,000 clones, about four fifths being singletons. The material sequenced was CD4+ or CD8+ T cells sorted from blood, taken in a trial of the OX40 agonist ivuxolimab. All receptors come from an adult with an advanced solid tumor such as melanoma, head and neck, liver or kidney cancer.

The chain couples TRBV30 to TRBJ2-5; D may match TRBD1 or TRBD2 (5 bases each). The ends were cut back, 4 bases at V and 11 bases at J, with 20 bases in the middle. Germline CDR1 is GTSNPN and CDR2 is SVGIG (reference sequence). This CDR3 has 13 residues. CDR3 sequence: CAWTPGRDNQQYF. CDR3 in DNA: TGTGCCTGGACCCCGGGACGGGATAACCAACAGTACTTC.

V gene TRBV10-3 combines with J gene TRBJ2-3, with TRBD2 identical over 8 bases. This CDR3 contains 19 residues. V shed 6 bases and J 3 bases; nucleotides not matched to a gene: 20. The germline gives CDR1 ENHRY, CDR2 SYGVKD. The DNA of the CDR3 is TGTGCCATCAGACCACAGGGTCGCCTCCAGCGGGAGACAACAGATACGCAGTATTTT. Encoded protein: CAIRPQGRLQRETTDTQYF.

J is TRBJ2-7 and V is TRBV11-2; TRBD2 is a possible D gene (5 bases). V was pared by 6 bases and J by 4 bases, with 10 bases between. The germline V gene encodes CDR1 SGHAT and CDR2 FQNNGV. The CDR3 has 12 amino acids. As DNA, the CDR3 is TGTGCCAGCAGTAACGGGGAGTACGAGCAGTACTTC. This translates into CASSNGEYEQYF.

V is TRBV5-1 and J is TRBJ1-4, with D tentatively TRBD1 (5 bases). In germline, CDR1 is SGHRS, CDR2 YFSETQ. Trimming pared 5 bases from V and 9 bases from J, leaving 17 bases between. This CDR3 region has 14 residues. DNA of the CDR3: TGCGCCAGCAGTTATGGGGCAGGAGAGAAAAAACTGTTTTTT. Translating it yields CASSYGAGEKKLFF. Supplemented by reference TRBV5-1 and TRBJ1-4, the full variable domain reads KAGVTQTPRYLIKTRGQQVTLSCSPISGHRSVSWYQQTPGQGLQFLFEYFSETQRNKGNFPGRFSGRQFSNSRSEMNVSTLELGDSALYLCASSYGAGEKKLFFGSGTQLSVL.

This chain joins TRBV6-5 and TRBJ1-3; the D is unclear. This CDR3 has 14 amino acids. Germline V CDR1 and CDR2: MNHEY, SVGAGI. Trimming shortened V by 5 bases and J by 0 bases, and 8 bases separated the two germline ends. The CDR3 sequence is CASSVQSSGNTIYF. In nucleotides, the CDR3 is TGTGCCAGCAGTGTACAGAGCTCTGGAAACACCATATATTTT.

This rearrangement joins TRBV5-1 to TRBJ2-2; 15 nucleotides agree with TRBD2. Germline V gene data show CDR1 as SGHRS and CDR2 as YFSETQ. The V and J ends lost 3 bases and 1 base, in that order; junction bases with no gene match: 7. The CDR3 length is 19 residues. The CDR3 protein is CASSSGLAGGPRNTGELFF. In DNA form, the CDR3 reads TGCGCCAGCAGCTCCGGACTAGCGGGAGGGCCGAGGAACACCGGGGAGCTGTTTTTT.